This TCR beta chain was sequenced for a study of shared clonotypes between healthy human individuals. The assay was immunoSEQ multiplex PCR, and TCRdb's table has in-frame clones only and misses some. The repertoire includes about 480,000 clones, almost 80% of them detected once, and about an eighth sits in the top ten. Sequenced: PBMCs. The TCR was taken from a woman in her 40s in good health. Some clones in this sample may be carry-over from other donors' samples.

The CDR3 DNA reads TGTGCCAGCAGTGACTCCGAGGGAGTGGTAGATACGCAGTATTTT. Residues: CASSDSEGVVDTQYF. The chain combines TRBV6-4 with TRBJ2-3, with D possibly TRBD2 on 5 matching bases. The length of the CDR3 is 15 residues. Germline-derived CDR1 and CDR2 are MRHNA and SNTAGT. Trimming shortened V by 0 bases and J by 5 bases, and 12 bases separated the two germline ends.